A selection of T cell receptor beta chains follows, all from one sample in a study of T cells in Graves' hyperthyroidism and ophthalmopathy. TCRdb passed the multiplex PCR reads through MiXCR, listing each CDR3 protein once. The sample yields roughly 800,000 distinct CDR3 sequences, over 35% seen once. Sequenced material: blood. These receptors were obtained from a man younger than 30 with Graves' hyperthyroidism. CDR3s include the opening cysteine and the closing phenylalanine or tryptophan. The order of the fields is D gene, J gene, clone size, V gene, CDR3 DNA, CDR3 protein. A D gene is named only where the DNA matches it firmly. For some rows the clone size is stated as once, few or many, or as a class when expanded; others skip it.

d_call: -; j_call: TRBJ1-2; clone_size: -; v_call: TRBV19; cdr3_nt: TGTGCCAGTAGTCAAAATAGTGGGCCAGGGGCGCACATCCGTGGCTACACCTTC; cdr3_aa: CASSQNSGPGAHIRGYTF
d_call: -; j_call: TRBJ2-7; clone_size: -; v_call: TRBV5-1; cdr3_nt: TGCGCCAGCAGCTCCCTAGTCGAGGGAATGGCCTACGAGCAGTACTTC; cdr3_aa: CASSSLVEGMAYEQYF
d_call: TRBD1; j_call: TRBJ1-1; clone_size: few; v_call: TRBV7-2; cdr3_nt: TGTGCCAGCAGCTCAGCCGGACAGGTCAACACTGAAGCTTTCTTT; cdr3_aa: CASSSAGQVNTEAFF
d_call: -; j_call: TRBJ1-3; clone_size: few; v_call: TRBV2; cdr3_nt: TGTGCCAGCAGTTCCATGAATACGGGACTCCTGGCGGCTTTT; cdr3_aa: CASSSMNTGLLAAF
d_call: TRBD1; j_call: TRBJ2-7; clone_size: few; v_call: TRBV7-2; cdr3_nt: TGTGCCAGCAGCCAAAATACAGGGGGCCGCGAGCAGTACTTC; cdr3_aa: CASSQNTGGREQYF
d_call: -; j_call: TRBJ2-6; clone_size: few; v_call: TRBV7-9; cdr3_nt: TGTGCCAGCAGCTTATTTGGCAGGGGGGATTCTGGGGCCAACGTCCTGACTTTC; cdr3_aa: CASSLFGRGDSGANVLTF
d_call: -; j_call: TRBJ1-5; clone_size: many; v_call: TRBV20-1; cdr3_nt: TGCAGTGCAAATCAGCCCCAGCATTTT; cdr3_aa: CSANQPQHF
d_call: -; j_call: TRBJ1-1; clone_size: many; v_call: TRBV19; cdr3_nt: TGTGCCAGTAGTATCAAAGGTTTGGGCACTGAAGCTTTCTTT; cdr3_aa: CASSIKGLGTEAFF
d_call: -; j_call: TRBJ2-5; clone_size: -; v_call: TRBV5-1; cdr3_nt: TGCGCCACCAGCTTGAGTTCCGCGGCCCAAGAGACCCAGTACTTC; cdr3_aa: CATSLSSAAQETQYF
d_call: TRBD1; j_call: TRBJ1-1; clone_size: many; v_call: TRBV20-1; cdr3_nt: TGCAGTGCGCGGGGACAGGGTGAGGGAAACACTGAAGCTTTCTTT; cdr3_aa: CSARGQGEGNTEAFF
d_call: -; j_call: TRBJ1-2; clone_size: -; v_call: TRBV19; cdr3_nt: TGTGCCAGTAGCCCCACGGGCCCCACTTATGGCTACACCTTC; cdr3_aa: CASSPTGPTYGYTF
d_call: -; j_call: TRBJ2-7; clone_size: few; v_call: TRBV20-1; cdr3_nt: TGCAGTGCTTCTCGACCCGGACTCACGGACGAGCAGTACTTC; cdr3_aa: CSASRPGLTDEQYF
d_call: -; j_call: TRBJ1-1; clone_size: many; v_call: TRBV29-1; cdr3_nt: TGCAGCGTTGAAGAGCCGGGGGTAGCTTTCTTT; cdr3_aa: CSVEEPGVAFF
d_call: -; j_call: TRBJ1-3; clone_size: -; v_call: TRBV2; cdr3_nt: TGTGCCAGCATTGGATCAGGGGTAAACACCATATATTTT; cdr3_aa: CASIGSGVNTIYF
d_call: -; j_call: TRBJ1-2; clone_size: -; v_call: TRBV5-6; cdr3_nt: TGTGCCAGCAGCTTATCCCGGGAATGGAGTGGCTACACCTTC; cdr3_aa: CASSLSREWSGYTF
d_call: -; j_call: TRBJ1-1; clone_size: few; v_call: TRBV3-1; cdr3_nt: TGTGCCAGCAGCCAAGATACCAGTGAAGCTTTCTTT; cdr3_aa: CASSQDTSEAFF
d_call: -; j_call: TRBJ2-5; clone_size: -; v_call: TRBV7-2; cdr3_nt: TGTGCCAGCGTTCTAAAGCGGGTCCAAGAGACCCAGTACTTC; cdr3_aa: CASVLKRVQETQYF
d_call: -; j_call: TRBJ1-6; clone_size: -; v_call: TRBV15; cdr3_nt: TGTGCCACCAGCAGGTTCCCCGGGGGCCTCCACTTT; cdr3_aa: CATSRFPGGLHF
d_call: -; j_call: TRBJ1-1; clone_size: -; v_call: TRBV19; cdr3_nt: TGTGCCAGTAGTACGTGGGGGGCTGGGGACACTGAAGCTTTCTTT; cdr3_aa: CASSTWGAGDTEAFF
d_call: -; j_call: TRBJ1-1; clone_size: many; v_call: TRBV2; cdr3_nt: TGTGCCAGCGCGAGGATTCTGAACACTGAAGCTTTCTTT; cdr3_aa: CASARILNTEAFF
d_call: -; j_call: TRBJ2-7; clone_size: -; v_call: TRBV5-1; cdr3_nt: TGCGCCAGCAGCTTGGAGGGGCCCAACGAGCAGTACTTC; cdr3_aa: CASSLEGPNEQYF
d_call: -; j_call: TRBJ2-7; clone_size: -; v_call: TRBV7-2; cdr3_nt: TGTGCCAGCAGCCAAGATATGACTGCCTACGAGCAGTACTTC; cdr3_aa: CASSQDMTAYEQYF
d_call: -; j_call: TRBJ2-3; clone_size: -; v_call: TRBV10-3; cdr3_nt: TGTGCCATCAGTGAATTAGGAGATACGCAGTATTTT; cdr3_aa: CAISELGDTQYF
d_call: TRBD1; j_call: TRBJ2-5; clone_size: -; v_call: TRBV15; cdr3_nt: TGTGCCGCCAGCAGCCCGGACAGGGGAGAGACCCAGTACTTC; cdr3_aa: CAASSPDRGETQYF
d_call: -; j_call: TRBJ2-3; clone_size: -; v_call: TRBV7-3; cdr3_nt: TGCGCCAGCAGCCCTTGGGAGAGCACAGATACGCAGTATTTT; cdr3_aa: CASSPWESTDTQYF
d_call: TRBD1; j_call: TRBJ2-7; clone_size: few; v_call: TRBV7-8; cdr3_nt: TGCGCCAGCAGCCAGTGGACAGGCGAGGGCTCCTACGAGCAGTACTTC; cdr3_aa: CASSQWTGEGSYEQYF
d_call: -; j_call: TRBJ2-7; clone_size: many; v_call: TRBV29-1; cdr3_nt: TGCAGCGTTGAAGGACGGGCAGGGACCGAGCAGTACTTC; cdr3_aa: CSVEGRAGTEQYF
d_call: -; j_call: TRBJ1-2; clone_size: many; v_call: TRBV2; cdr3_nt: TGTGCCAGTCGAGAGTATGGCTACACCTTC; cdr3_aa: CASREYGYTF
d_call: TRBD2; j_call: TRBJ2-7; clone_size: few; v_call: TRBV12-3/TRBV12-4; cdr3_nt: TGTGCCAGCAGTTTGACTAGCGGGAGGGCCTCATTCTACGAGCAGTACTTC; cdr3_aa: CASSLTSGRASFYEQYF
d_call: -; j_call: TRBJ1-1; clone_size: -; v_call: TRBV20-1; cdr3_nt: TGCAGTGCCTCACCAGGGGACCGGGACACTGAAGCTTTCTTT; cdr3_aa: CSASPGDRDTEAFF
d_call: -; j_call: TRBJ2-5; clone_size: -; v_call: TRBV9; cdr3_nt: TGTGCCAGCAGGGAGCCAGGGGAGACCCAGTACTTC; cdr3_aa: CASREPGETQYF
d_call: -; j_call: TRBJ2-5; clone_size: many; v_call: TRBV6-5; cdr3_nt: TGTGCCAGCACCGGGGAGGTGACCCAGTACTTC; cdr3_aa: CASTGEVTQYF
d_call: -; j_call: TRBJ1-4; clone_size: -; v_call: TRBV13; cdr3_nt: TGTGCCAGCAGCTTAGGGGAGGGCTTTGAAAAACTGTTTTTT; cdr3_aa: CASSLGEGFEKLFF
d_call: -; j_call: TRBJ1-1; clone_size: few; v_call: TRBV5-1; cdr3_nt: TGCGCCAGCAGCTTGACACCTCAGTTGAACACTGAAGCTTTCTTT; cdr3_aa: CASSLTPQLNTEAFF
d_call: -; j_call: TRBJ2-2; clone_size: -; v_call: TRBV9; cdr3_nt: TGTGCCAGCAGCGTAGGAGGGTCTTCCGGGGAGCTGTTTTTT; cdr3_aa: CASSVGGSSGELFF
d_call: -; j_call: TRBJ1-1; clone_size: many; v_call: TRBV7-9; cdr3_nt: TGTGCCAGCAGCGCAGGGGCAGGGCTAGCTTTCTTT; cdr3_aa: CASSAGAGLAFF
d_call: -; j_call: TRBJ1-5; clone_size: -; v_call: TRBV12-3/TRBV12-4; cdr3_nt: TGTGCCAGCGTTGTCGCGAGGAGTCAGCCCCAGCATTTT; cdr3_aa: CASVVARSQPQHF
d_call: TRBD1; j_call: TRBJ2-7; clone_size: many; v_call: TRBV29-1; cdr3_nt: TGCAGCGTTGCCGGGACAGCTTACGAGCAGTACTTC; cdr3_aa: CSVAGTAYEQYF
d_call: -; j_call: TRBJ1-4; clone_size: -; v_call: TRBV5-5; cdr3_nt: TGTGCCAGCAGCCCCTGGATGAAAAATGAAAAACTGTTTTTT; cdr3_aa: CASSPWMKNEKLFF
d_call: TRBD1; j_call: TRBJ2-7; clone_size: -; v_call: TRBV7-2; cdr3_nt: TGTGCCAGCAGCCAAGAAGGGACAGTCTACGAGCAGTACTTC; cdr3_aa: CASSQEGTVYEQYF
d_call: TRBD1; j_call: TRBJ2-5; clone_size: -; v_call: TRBV6-5; cdr3_nt: TGTGCCAGCAGTCGATTGGGGACAGGGGGTCAAAAGTTGGAGACCCAGTACTTC; cdr3_aa: CASSRLGTGGQKLETQYF
d_call: TRBD1; j_call: TRBJ1-4; clone_size: once; v_call: TRBV6-1; cdr3_nt: TGTGCCAGCCAGGGGGTCAATGAAAAACTGTTTTTT; cdr3_aa: CASQGVNEKLFF
d_call: TRBD1; j_call: TRBJ2-6; clone_size: -; v_call: TRBV29-1; cdr3_nt: TGCAGCACTTCGGGACAGACTGGGGCCAACGTCCTGACTTTC; cdr3_aa: CSTSGQTGANVLTF
d_call: -; j_call: TRBJ2-7; clone_size: -; v_call: TRBV11-2; cdr3_nt: TGTGCCAGCACCCCGGGGTTCGGCTCCTACGAGCAGTACTTC; cdr3_aa: CASTPGFGSYEQYF
d_call: TRBD1; j_call: TRBJ1-6; clone_size: -; v_call: TRBV12-3/TRBV12-4; cdr3_nt: TGTGCCAGCAGTCTGACAGGGGTGGGTAATTCACCCCTCCACTTT; cdr3_aa: CASSLTGVGNSPLHF
d_call: -; j_call: TRBJ1-1; clone_size: many; v_call: TRBV29-1; cdr3_nt: TGCAGCGTTGGAACAACACGAGATGGTTTCTTT; cdr3_aa: CSVGTTRDGFF
d_call: -; j_call: TRBJ1-5; clone_size: -; v_call: TRBV10-3; cdr3_nt: TGTGCCATCAGTGACCCCGACCTTGGAGGAGGCAATCAGCCCCAGCATTTT; cdr3_aa: CAISDPDLGGGNQPQHF
d_call: -; j_call: TRBJ2-3; clone_size: -; v_call: TRBV24-1; cdr3_nt: TGTGCCACGAGTCAGAACACAGATACGCAGTATTTT; cdr3_aa: CATSQNTDTQYF
d_call: -; j_call: TRBJ2-7; clone_size: -; v_call: TRBV20-1; cdr3_nt: TGCAGTGCCTCTCCCGAGGATAGCAGGAGCTGCGAGCAGTGCTTC; cdr3_aa: CSASPEDSRSCEQCF
d_call: TRBD2; j_call: TRBJ2-7; clone_size: -; v_call: TRBV19; cdr3_nt: TGTGCCAGTAGTGAGGCGGGGGAGCCGTACTTC; cdr3_aa: CASSEAGEPYF
d_call: TRBD2; j_call: TRBJ2-7; clone_size: few; v_call: TRBV4-2; cdr3_nt: TGTGCCAGCAGCCTCCGGACTAGCGGGGAGTCCTACGAGCAGTACTTC; cdr3_aa: CASSLRTSGESYEQYF
d_call: TRBD1; j_call: TRBJ1-2; clone_size: few; v_call: TRBV6-5; cdr3_nt: TGTGCCAGCAGGACCGGGACAGGGGGCTACTATGGCTACACCTTC; cdr3_aa: CASRTGTGGYYGYTF
d_call: -; j_call: TRBJ2-7; clone_size: few; v_call: TRBV7-9; cdr3_nt: TGTGCCAGCAGCTTAGGTCCCCGGGACTCAGACTACGAGCAGTACTTC; cdr3_aa: CASSLGPRDSDYEQYF
d_call: -; j_call: TRBJ2-7; clone_size: -; v_call: TRBV19; cdr3_nt: TGTGCCAGTAGTGTGGTGATGGTCCACGAGCAGTACTTC; cdr3_aa: CASSVVMVHEQYF
d_call: -; j_call: TRBJ1-6; clone_size: -; v_call: TRBV6-6; cdr3_nt: TGTGCCAGCAGCCCCGGACGGAGCTCCTATAATTCACCCCTCCACTTT; cdr3_aa: CASSPGRSSYNSPLHF
d_call: -; j_call: TRBJ2-7; clone_size: -; v_call: TRBV11-3; cdr3_nt: TGTGCCAGCAGCCAAGAAGGGGGGAGAGGCTCCTACGAGCAGTACTTC; cdr3_aa: CASSQEGGRGSYEQYF
d_call: -; j_call: TRBJ2-6; clone_size: many; v_call: TRBV29-1; cdr3_nt: TGCAGCGTCCAACGAGGTGGGGCCAACGTCCTGACTTTC; cdr3_aa: CSVQRGGANVLTF
d_call: TRBD1; j_call: TRBJ1-6; clone_size: -; v_call: TRBV11-1; cdr3_nt: TGTGCCAGCAGCTTAGCAAGGACAGGGGGGATGGATTCACCCCTCCACTTT; cdr3_aa: CASSLARTGGMDSPLHF